The T cell receptor (beta chain) described here comes from a study of T cells in Graves' hyperthyroidism and ophthalmopathy. Amplification targeted TCR beta CDR3 regions from RNA transcripts. A set of HTBI primers served as the primers for a first-round RT-PCR of the TCR CDR3. TCRdb ran MiXCR on the multiplex PCR reads and lists one entry per CDR3 protein. The sample includes approximately 370,000 distinct CDR3 sequences, about a sixth of them seen just once. Study conclusions and caveats: Separation of ophthalmopathy from stable hyperthyroidism was achieved by a 13 V-J model.

Comment on this clonotype: As yet, its antigen is unknown.

The sequenced material came from blood. The receptor was isolated from a woman in her 30s with Graves' hyperthyroidism that later progressed to Graves' ophthalmopathy.

CDR3 loop: CATSDLIPGQEGYGYTF. The CDR3 DNA is TGTGCCACCAGTGATTTGATACCGGGACAGGAAGGCTATGGCTACACCTTC. This chain joins TRBV24-1 and TRBJ1-2; 8 positions match TRBD1. CDR1 is KGHDR, CDR2 SFDVKD, per germline. The trim removed 0 bases at V and 4 bases at J, leaving 9 bases unmatched. This CDR3 comprises 17 residues.